This T cell receptor beta chain came from a study of identical twins. Study-wide findings and caveats: The study reached conclusions through statistical analysis that was cross-sectional, not following the same donors.

TCRdb fed the 5' RACE reads into MiXCR, producing one record per CDR3 protein. The sample records under 900,000 distinct CDR3 sequences, about 20% being singletons. With respect to this clonotype: What it recognizes is unknown.

These data were also filed under a second study, of T cells expressing NK-cell markers. Turning to that study: Sorted CD3+CD56+NKG2C+, CD3+CD56+NKG2C- and CD3+CD56-NKG2C+ T-cell subsets were beta-chain profiled.

The clonotype originates from a woman aged 18-29 years in good health. The sample comprised PBMCs.

The CDR3 region has the DNA TGTGCCAGCGCCGAGATCGGAGGGGGCAACGAGCAGTACTTC. This translates into CASAEIGGGNEQYF. The chain links TRBV11-2 to TRBJ2-7, with a tentative D call TRBD1 (7 bases). The germline V gene encodes CDR1 SGHAT and CDR2 FQNNGV. The CDR3 runs 14 residues. V shed 8 bases and J shed 5 bases, with 19 bases lying between them.